The 24 T cell receptor beta chains in this list originate from one sample, sequenced in a study of human T cells and chemical hapten exposure. One entry per CDR3 protein results from TCRdb running MiXCR on the RACE reads. The sample includes 65,000 to 100,000 distinct CDR3 sequences, around 7% of them seen just once. Time point indicated: patch test 2, 6 weeks after DPC sensitization. The treatment denotes: therapeutic diphenylcyclopropenone sensitization with weekly scalp DPC. Source: whole blood, taken in connection with sensitization to the hapten diphenylcyclopropenone (DPC). These receptors were taken from a woman in her thirties with alopecia areata. Some clones in this sample may be carry-over from other donors' samples.

This clonotype is deemed large. The J gene is TRBJ2-7, the V gene TRBV7-9; D unclear. The CDR3 length is 14 residues. Germline V gene data show CDR1 as SEHNR and CDR2 as FQNEAQ (reference sequence). The germline V and J ends were trimmed by 0 bases and 2 bases, with 8 bases remaining between them. The CDR3 loop reads CASSLAGFPYEQYF. The CDR3 bases are TGTGCCAGCAGCTTAGCAGGGTTCCCCTACGAGCAGTACTTC. Full variable domain (missing parts from reference TRBV7-9 and TRBJ2-7): DTGVSQNPRHKITKRGQNVTFRCDPISEHNRLYWYRQTLGQGPEFLTYFQNEAQLEKSRLLSDRFSAERPKGSFSTLEIQRTEQGDSAMYLCASSLAGFPYEQYFGPGTRLTVT.

V is TRBV3-1 and J is TRBJ1-6; D is uncertain. Germline V gives CDR1 LGHDT, CDR2 YNNKEL (reference sequence). Trimming pared 1 base from V and 6 bases from J, leaving 7 bases between. The CDR3 contains 14 residues. The CDR3 spells CASSQGSINSPLHF. The CDR3, as DNA: TGTGCCAGCAGCCAAGGGAGTATTAATTCACCCCTCCACTTT.

This clonotype was picked up many times. J is TRBJ2-2 and V is TRBV7-3; the D call may be TRBD1 or TRBD2 (5 bases each). This CDR3 is 16 amino acids long. The germline CDR1 and CDR2 sequences are SGHTA and FQGTGA. V shed 3 bases and J shed 3 bases, with 14 bases lying between them. The CDR3: CASSFSGTDHTGELFF. The DNA of the CDR3 is TGTGCCAGCAGCTTCTCCGGGACGGACCACACCGGGGAGCTGTTTTTT.

V is TRBV11-1 and J is TRBJ1-6; D might be TRBD1 (5 bases). In germline, CDR1 is SGHAT, CDR2 FQDESV (reference sequence). Deletions cut 5 bases from V and 5 bases from J, with 13 bases between. The CDR3 spans 15 residues. The CDR3 here is CASSRDGQNNSPLHF. Written as DNA, the CDR3 is TGTGCCAGCAGCCGCGATGGACAAAATAATTCACCCCTCCACTTT.

The chain is built from TRBV5-4 and TRBJ1-4, with a weak D call TRBD1 (5 bases). The CDR3 runs 15 residues. Germline lookup yields CDR1 SGHNT and CDR2 YYREEE (reference sequence). Trimming stripped 3 bases from V and 3 bases from J, with 12 bases between. CDR3 loop: CASSYAGFSNEKLFF. Here the CDR3 DNA reads TGTGCCAGCAGCTACGCAGGGTTCTCTAATGAAAAACTGTTTTTT.

This clonotype was counted at least ten times. CDR3 in DNA: TGTGCCAGCAGCCCGACGGGTTCACCCCTCCACTTT. It is translated as CASSPTGSPLHF. V is TRBV12-3 or TRBV12-4 and J is TRBJ1-6; D gene uncertain. This CDR3 comprises 12 residues. Deletions cut 6 bases from V and 9 bases from J, with 9 bases between.

The table lists this clonotype with many counts. The CDR3 DNA follows: TGTGCCAGCTCCCAGGGTGCCTATGGCTACACCTTC. The encoded protein is CASSQGAYGYTF. This chain links TRBV18 with TRBJ1-2, with D tentatively TRBD1 (5 bases). The length of the CDR3 is 12 residues. Per germline, CDR1 KGHSH and CDR2 LQKENI. V lost 6 bases and J lost 4, with 9 bases in between.

The V and J genes are TRBV6-1 and TRBJ1-5, with D possibly being TRBD1 (6 bases). V lost 4 bases and J lost 4, with 14 bases in between. The length of the CDR3 is 15 residues. Germline CDR1 and CDR2: MNHNS and SASEGT. The CDR3 sequence: CASSAERTENQPQHF. The CDR3 DNA sequence: TGTGCCAGCAGTGCCGAAAGGACAGAGAATCAGCCCCAGCATTTT.

This clonotype was picked up many times. The gene calls are TRBV28 and TRBJ2-7; 8 nucleotides agree with TRBD1. This CDR3 spans 15 amino acids. Trimming cost V 5 bases and J 2 bases; bases outside gene matches: 8. CDR1 and CDR2 (germline): MDHEN, SYDVKM. CDR3 sequence: CASSLLRGQAYEQYF. CDR3 in DNA: TGTGCCAGCAGTCTCCTTCGGGGACAGGCCTACGAGCAGTACTTC.

This clonotype has at least ten counts. This rearrangement joins TRBV6-6 to TRBJ2-3; 7 bases fit TRBD1. The germline V gene encodes CDR1 MNHNY and CDR2 SVGAGI (reference sequence). The CDR3 length is 16 residues. The trim removed 5 bases at V and 2 bases at J, leaving 10 bases unmatched. The DNA of the CDR3 is TGTGCCAGCAGTGGACCGACAGGGACCTTCACAGATACGCAGTATTTT. Translated: CASSGPTGTFTDTQYF.

This clonotype has a count of ten or more. The CDR3 coding sequence is TGTGCCAGCAGTCGAAGCCGGGACAGGGCCTACGAGCAGTACTTC. It translates to CASSRSRDRAYEQYF. The chain couples TRBV6-5 to TRBJ2-7, with TRBD1 matching over 9 bases. Losses at the gene ends were 5 bases for V and 2 bases for J; bases not matched to a gene: 7. The CDR3 length is 15 residues. Germline V gene lookup returns CDR1 MNHEY and CDR2 SVGAGI.

This clonotype showed up many times. This chain joins TRBV20-1 and TRBJ2-3, with D tentatively TRBD1 or TRBD2 (6 bases each). Germline loops: CDR1 DFQATT, CDR2 SNEGSKA (reference sequence). The V end lost 5 bases, the J end lost 1 base, and 13 bases lay between the germline ends. CDR3 length: 14 amino acids. The CDR3 here is CSAEGGSRTDTQYF. The CDR3 DNA reads TGCAGTGCTGAGGGGGGTAGCCGCACAGATACGCAGTATTTT.

The chain couples TRBV7-3 to TRBJ1-1; D unresolved. From germline, CDR1 is SGHTA and CDR2 FQGTGA. The CDR3 has 14 residues. The V and J ends lost 2 bases and 2 bases respectively, with 9 bases between them. Here the CDR3 reads CASSLGRSNTEAFF. In DNA, the CDR3 is TGTGCCAGCAGCTTAGGCAGGTCTAACACTGAAGCTTTCTTT.

The gene calls are TRBV27 and TRBJ1-5; D is possibly TRBD1 (5 bases). Trimming took off 4 bases at V and 2 bases at J, with 9 bases between the two ends. Per the germline V gene, CDR1 is MNHEY and CDR2 is SMNVEV (reference sequence). The CDR3 spans 14 residues. The CDR3 DNA reads as TGTGCCAGCAGTTCCCTACAGGGCAATCAGCCCCAGCATTTT. Translating it yields CASSSLQGNQPQHF.

There are a few counts of this clonotype. The chain joins TRBV4-1 to TRBJ1-1; TRBD1 is a possible D gene (6 bases). Germline V lookup: CDR1 MGHRA, CDR2 YSYEKL. This CDR3 has 15 amino acids. Trimming removed 2 bases from V and 5 bases from J, with 15 bases in between. CDR3 sequence: CASSQNGQRGTEAFF. CDR3 in DNA: TGCGCCAGCAGCCAAAACGGACAGCGGGGAACTGAAGCTTTCTTT.

This clonotype occurred many times. The chain employs TRBV18 and TRBJ1-6, with a tentative D call TRBD1 (6 bases). The germline gives CDR1 KGHSH, CDR2 LQKENI. The CDR3 length is 14 residues. The V gene lost 3 bases and the J gene lost 7 bases, with 10 bases spanning the gap. This CDR3 reads CASSPGQSNSPLHF. DNA of the CDR3: TGTGCCAGCTCACCCGGACAGTCCAATTCACCCCTCCACTTT.

This clonotype was seen ten or more times. The chain uses TRBV24-1 and TRBJ2-3, with 9 bases that match TRBD1. The germline CDR1 and CDR2 sequences are KGHDR and SFDVKD. The CDR3 contains 15 residues. J gave up 6 bases and V 3 bases, and 6 bases lay outside the gene matches. The CDR3 DNA sequence: TGTGCCACCAGTGATCCACGGACAGGGGTGGATACGCAGTATTTT. Its translation is CATSDPRTGVDTQYF.

Many counts were recorded for this clonotype. The rearrangement links TRBV12-3 or TRBV12-4 to TRBJ2-7; TRBD1 matches 12 bases. Trimming cost V 8 bases and J 5 bases; bases outside gene matches: 10. The CDR3 is made up of 15 amino acids. The CDR3 spells CASPQSGTGGNEQYF. The CDR3 DNA sequence: TGTGCCAGCCCTCAATCTGGGACAGGGGGCAACGAGCAGTACTTC.

The chain employs TRBV4-1 and TRBJ1-6, with TRBD1 identical over 7 bases. There are 16 residues in the CDR3. Trimming removed 3 bases from V and 5 bases from J; junction bases left unmatched: 7. Looked up from germline, CDR1 is MGHRA and CDR2 is YSYEKL. CDR3 protein: CASSHEQGRDNSPLHF. DNA of the CDR3: TGCGCCAGCAGCCACGAACAGGGGCGAGATAATTCACCCCTCCACTTT.

The chain links TRBV3-1 to TRBJ2-1; 8 bases are a match to TRBD1. This CDR3 comprises 16 residues. CDR1 and CDR2 (germline): LGHDT, YNNKEL (reference sequence). Unmatched junction bases numbered 14, after V lost 4 bases and J lost 9 bases. Here the CDR3 reads CASSPDRVILRAEQFF. Written as DNA, the CDR3 is TGTGCCAGCAGCCCGGACAGGGTCATTCTTAGGGCTGAGCAGTTCTTC.

This clonotype was observed at least ten times. The chain uses TRBV29-1 and TRBJ2-3; TRBD2 matches 7 bases. The CDR3 has 14 amino acids. CDR1 and CDR2 (germline): SQVTM, ANQGSEA. Unmatched junction bases numbered 10, after V lost 2 bases and J lost 8 bases. CDR3 in amino acids: CSVESREGAGTQYF. The CDR3 nucleotides read TGCAGCGTTGAATCCAGGGAGGGTGCGGGTACGCAGTATTTT.

This CDR3 is CASSVGTRSSYEQYF. The CDR3 DNA sequence: TGCGCCAGCAGCGTAGGGACAAGGAGCTCCTACGAGCAGTACTTC. The chain uses TRBV5-1 and TRBJ2-7; D perhaps matches TRBD1 (6 bases). CDR1 SGHRS and CDR2 YFSETQ come from the germline V gene. The CDR3 spans 15 residues. V was trimmed by 4 bases and J by 0 bases, leaving 14 bases between them.

The table lists this clonotype with a few counts. The chain links TRBV12-3 or TRBV12-4 to TRBJ1-5; weak D call: TRBD1 (5 bases). This CDR3 comprises 15 residues. V lost 3 bases and J 0 bases, leaving 9 bases between the germline ends. The CDR3 loop is CASSLGRHSNQPQHF. The CDR3 bases are TGTGCCAGCAGTTTGGGGCGTCATAGCAATCAGCCCCAGCATTTT.

With respect to this clonotype: This may be a read error: a much more frequent sequence differs by one nucleotide. The chain has TRBV7-8 and TRBJ2-3; 11 bases match TRBD2. CDR3 length equals 16 residues. Germline values: CDR1 SGHVS, CDR2 FQNEAQ. The CDR3 sequence: CTSSLVAGGPVDTQYF. The DNA for the CDR3 is TGTACCAGCAGCTTAGTAGCGGGGGGGCCGGTAGATACGCAGTATTTT.